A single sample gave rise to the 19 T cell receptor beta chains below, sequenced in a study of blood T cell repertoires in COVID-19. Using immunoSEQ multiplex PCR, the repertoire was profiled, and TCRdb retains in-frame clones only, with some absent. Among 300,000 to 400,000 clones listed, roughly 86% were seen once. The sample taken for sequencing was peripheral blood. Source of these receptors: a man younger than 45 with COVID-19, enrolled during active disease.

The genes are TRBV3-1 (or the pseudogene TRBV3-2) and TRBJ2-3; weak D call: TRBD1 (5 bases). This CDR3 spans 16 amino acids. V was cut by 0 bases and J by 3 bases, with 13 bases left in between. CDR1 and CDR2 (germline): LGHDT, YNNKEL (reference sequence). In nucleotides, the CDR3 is TGTGCCAGCAGCCAAGATAGGGGCAGGATAACAGATACGCAGTATTTT. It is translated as CASSQDRGRITDTQYF.

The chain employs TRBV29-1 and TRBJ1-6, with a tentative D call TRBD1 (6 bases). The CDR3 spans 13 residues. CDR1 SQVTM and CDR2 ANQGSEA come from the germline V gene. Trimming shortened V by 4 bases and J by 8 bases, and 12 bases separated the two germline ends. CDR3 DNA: TGCAGCGTTGCCGAGGACAGTTATTCACCCCTCCACTTT. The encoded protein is CSVAEDSYSPLHF.

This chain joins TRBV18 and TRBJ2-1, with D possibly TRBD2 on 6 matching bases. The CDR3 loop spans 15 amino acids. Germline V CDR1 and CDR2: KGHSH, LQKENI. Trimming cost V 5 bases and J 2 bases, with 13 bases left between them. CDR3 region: CASSTLATAYNEQFF. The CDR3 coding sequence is TGTGCCAGCTCAACCCTAGCGACGGCCTACAATGAGCAGTTCTTC.

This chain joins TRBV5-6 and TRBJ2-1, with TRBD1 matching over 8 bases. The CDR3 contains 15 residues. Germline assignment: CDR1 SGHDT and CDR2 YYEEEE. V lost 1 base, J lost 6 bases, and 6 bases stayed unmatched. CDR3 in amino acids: CASSLQGAQGNEQFF. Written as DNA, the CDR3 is TGTGCCAGCAGCTTGCAGGGGGCTCAAGGCAATGAGCAGTTCTTC.

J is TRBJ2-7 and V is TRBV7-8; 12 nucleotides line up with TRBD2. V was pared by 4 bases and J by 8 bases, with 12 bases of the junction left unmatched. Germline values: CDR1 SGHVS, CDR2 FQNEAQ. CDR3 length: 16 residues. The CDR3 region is CASSSQKTSGGSKQYF. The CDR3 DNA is TGTGCCAGCAGCTCGCAGAAGACTAGCGGGGGCTCCAAGCAGTACTTC.

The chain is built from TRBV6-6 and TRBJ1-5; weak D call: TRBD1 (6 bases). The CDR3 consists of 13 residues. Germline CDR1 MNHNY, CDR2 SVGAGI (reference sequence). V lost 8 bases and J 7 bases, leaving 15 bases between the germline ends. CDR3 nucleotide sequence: TGTGCCAGCTCTAGGGGGGGGGACCAGCCCCAGCATTTT. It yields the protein CASSRGGDQPQHF.

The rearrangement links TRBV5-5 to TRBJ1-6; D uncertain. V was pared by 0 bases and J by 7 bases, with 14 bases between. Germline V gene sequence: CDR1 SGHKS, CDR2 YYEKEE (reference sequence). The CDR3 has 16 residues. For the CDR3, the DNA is TGTGCCAGCAGCTTGGCCGACGCGGTGTCGAATTCACCCCTCCACTTT. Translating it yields CASSLADAVSNSPLHF.

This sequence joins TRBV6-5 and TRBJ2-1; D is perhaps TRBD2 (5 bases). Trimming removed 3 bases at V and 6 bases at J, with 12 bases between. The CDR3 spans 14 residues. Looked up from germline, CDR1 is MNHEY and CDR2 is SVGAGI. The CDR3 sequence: CASSYGGGGNEQFF. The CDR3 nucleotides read TGTGCCAGCAGTTATGGTGGAGGAGGCAATGAGCAGTTCTTC.

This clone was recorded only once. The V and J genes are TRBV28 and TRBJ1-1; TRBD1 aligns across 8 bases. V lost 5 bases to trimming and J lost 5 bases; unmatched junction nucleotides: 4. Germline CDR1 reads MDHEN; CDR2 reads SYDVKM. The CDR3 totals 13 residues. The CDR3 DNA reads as TGTGCCAGCAGTCCCCAGGGGGCGACTGAAGCTTTCTTT. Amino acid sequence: CASSPQGATEAFF.

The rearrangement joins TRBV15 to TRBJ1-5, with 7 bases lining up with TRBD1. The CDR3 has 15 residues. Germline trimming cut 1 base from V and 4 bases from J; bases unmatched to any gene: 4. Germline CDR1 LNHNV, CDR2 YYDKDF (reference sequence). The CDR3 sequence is CATSRVGTANQPQHF. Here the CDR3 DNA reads TGTGCCACCAGCAGAGTGGGGACAGCTAATCAGCCCCAGCATTTT.

CDR3 sequence (DNA): TGTGCCAGCAGTACCCCCGGCAGGGTCTGGTACGAGCAGTACTTC. As protein: CASSTPGRVWYEQYF. The gene calls are TRBV27 and TRBJ2-7; possibly TRBD1 for D (5 bases). Trimming pared 5 bases from V and 4 bases from J, leaving 18 bases between. This CDR3 has 15 amino acids. Germline CDR1 reads MNHEY; CDR2 reads SMNVEV (reference sequence).

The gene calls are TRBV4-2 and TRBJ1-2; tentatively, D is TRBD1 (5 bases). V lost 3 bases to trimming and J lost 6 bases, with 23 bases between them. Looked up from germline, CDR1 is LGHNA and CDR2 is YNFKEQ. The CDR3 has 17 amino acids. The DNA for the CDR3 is TGTGCCAGCAGCCAGGGGGGAGGGGCCTCACCCCGCGATGGCTACACCTTC. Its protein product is CASSQGGGASPRDGYTF.

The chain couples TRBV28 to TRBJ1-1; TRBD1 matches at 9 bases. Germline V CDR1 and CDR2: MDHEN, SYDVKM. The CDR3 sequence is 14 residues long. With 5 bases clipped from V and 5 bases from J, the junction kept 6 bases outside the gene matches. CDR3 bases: TGTGCCAGCAGTACCGACAGGGGGGGAACTGAAGCTTTCTTT. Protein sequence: CASSTDRGGTEAFF.

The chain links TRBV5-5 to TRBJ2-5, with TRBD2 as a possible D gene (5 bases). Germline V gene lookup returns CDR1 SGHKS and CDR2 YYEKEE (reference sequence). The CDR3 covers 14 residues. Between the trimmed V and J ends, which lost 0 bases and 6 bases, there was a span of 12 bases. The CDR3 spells CASSLGTSGKTQYF. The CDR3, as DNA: TGTGCCAGCAGCTTGGGGACTTCGGGGAAGACCCAGTACTTC. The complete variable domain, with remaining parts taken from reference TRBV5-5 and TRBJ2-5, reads DAGVTQSPTHLIKTRGQQVTLRCSPISGHKSVSWYQQVLGQGPQFIFQYYEKEERGRGNFPDRFSARQFPNYSSELNVNALLLGDSALYLCASSLGTSGKTQYFGPGTRLLVL.

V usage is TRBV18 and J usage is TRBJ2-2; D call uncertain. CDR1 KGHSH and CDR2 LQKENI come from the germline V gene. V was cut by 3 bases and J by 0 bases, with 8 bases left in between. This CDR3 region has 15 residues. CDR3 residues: CASSPLTANTGELFF. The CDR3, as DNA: TGTGCCAGCTCACCGCTAACCGCGAACACCGGGGAGCTGTTTTTT.

CDR3 bases: TGTGCCAGCAGCGTCGGGGGTCTAGCGGGCCTAACTAGCACAGATACGCAGTATTTT. Translating it yields CASSVGGLAGLTSTDTQYF. The gene calls are TRBV9 and TRBJ2-3; 8 bases match TRBD2. After removal of 2 bases from V and 0 bases from J, the junction contained 14 bases not matched to a gene. CDR1 SGDLS and CDR2 YYNGEE come from the germline V gene. This CDR3 has 19 residues.

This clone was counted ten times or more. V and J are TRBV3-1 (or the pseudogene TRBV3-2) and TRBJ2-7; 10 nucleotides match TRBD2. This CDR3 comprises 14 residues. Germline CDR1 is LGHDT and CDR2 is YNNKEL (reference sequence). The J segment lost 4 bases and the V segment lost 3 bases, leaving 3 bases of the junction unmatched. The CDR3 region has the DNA TGTGCCAGCAGCCAGGGACTAGCGAAGTACGAGCAGTACTTC. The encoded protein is CASSQGLAKYEQYF.

The CDR3 reads CASSQDGTGTGEDTQYF. The CDR3 bases are TGCGCCAGCAGCCAAGACGGGACCGGGACAGGGGAAGATACGCAGTATTTT. V gene TRBV4-1 combines with J gene TRBJ2-3, with TRBD1 matching over 10 bases. The CDR3 sequence is 17 residues long. V dropped 0 bases and J dropped 5; count of bases not matched to a gene: 8. CDR1 MGHRA and CDR2 YSYEKL come from the germline V gene.

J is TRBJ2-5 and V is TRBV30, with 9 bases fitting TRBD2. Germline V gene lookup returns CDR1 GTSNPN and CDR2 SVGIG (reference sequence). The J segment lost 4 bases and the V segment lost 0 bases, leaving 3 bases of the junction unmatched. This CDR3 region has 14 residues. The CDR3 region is CAWSVAGGAETQYF. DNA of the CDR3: TGTGCCTGGAGTGTAGCGGGAGGTGCAGAGACCCAGTACTTC.